Listed here is a single T cell receptor (beta chain). Its antigen is still unknown. The sample comes from a study of T cell responses to AZD1222 COVID-19 vaccine. Regarding the study as a whole: White British ancestry dominated among donors, who included more females, and clonal diversity was possibly underestimated.

Method: immunoSEQ multiplex PCR; TCRdb's copy keeps in-frame clones and lacks some. The sample yields around 100,000 clones, approximately 88% seen once. Looked up from germline, CDR1 is LNHDA and CDR2 is SQIVND (reference sequence). Trimming removed 2 bases from V and 1 base from J; junction bases left unmatched: 3. CDR3 length: 18 residues. The sequence derives from an adult in good health. J is TRBJ2-6 and V is TRBV19; 12 bases agree with TRBD1. Source: peripheral blood, taken on day 0 of AZD1222 vaccination. The CDR3 DNA sequence: TGTGCCAGTAGTATAATGGGACAGGGGGCTTCTGGGGCCAACGTCCTGACTTTC. Protein: CASSIMGQGASGANVLTF.